This TCR beta chain was recovered during a study of cytomegalovirus exposure and HLA in healthy donors. Details on this clone: Its antigen is not known.

Trimming removed 3 bases at V and 5 bases at J, with 10 bases between. In germline, CDR1 is SGHTA, CDR2 FQGNSA. The CDR3 has 13 amino acids. Notes on the study in general: A later analysis linked 15,000 to 20,000 TCR beta sequences to HLA alleles at 0.05 false discovery rate. What was likely a sequencing artifact was a cluster of highly shared sequence variants. In a later analysis, parvovirus B19, influenza, CMV and Epstein-Barr virus appeared linked to several top co-occurrence clusters.

PCR used 60 Vbeta primers and 13 Jbeta primers. Some clones are missing from TCRdb's copy, which holds only in-frame ones; the method was immunoSEQ multiplex PCR. The table has approximately 300,000 clones, 84% seen once. This TCR came from a woman in her thirties or forties in good health and CMV-seropositive. Sequencing input: PBMCs. The rearrangement links TRBV7-2 to TRBJ2-5; D is perhaps TRBD2 (6 bases). CDR3 residues: CASSFGGSETQYF. CDR3 nucleotides: TGTGCCAGCAGCTTTGGGGGGTCTGAGACCCAGTACTTC.